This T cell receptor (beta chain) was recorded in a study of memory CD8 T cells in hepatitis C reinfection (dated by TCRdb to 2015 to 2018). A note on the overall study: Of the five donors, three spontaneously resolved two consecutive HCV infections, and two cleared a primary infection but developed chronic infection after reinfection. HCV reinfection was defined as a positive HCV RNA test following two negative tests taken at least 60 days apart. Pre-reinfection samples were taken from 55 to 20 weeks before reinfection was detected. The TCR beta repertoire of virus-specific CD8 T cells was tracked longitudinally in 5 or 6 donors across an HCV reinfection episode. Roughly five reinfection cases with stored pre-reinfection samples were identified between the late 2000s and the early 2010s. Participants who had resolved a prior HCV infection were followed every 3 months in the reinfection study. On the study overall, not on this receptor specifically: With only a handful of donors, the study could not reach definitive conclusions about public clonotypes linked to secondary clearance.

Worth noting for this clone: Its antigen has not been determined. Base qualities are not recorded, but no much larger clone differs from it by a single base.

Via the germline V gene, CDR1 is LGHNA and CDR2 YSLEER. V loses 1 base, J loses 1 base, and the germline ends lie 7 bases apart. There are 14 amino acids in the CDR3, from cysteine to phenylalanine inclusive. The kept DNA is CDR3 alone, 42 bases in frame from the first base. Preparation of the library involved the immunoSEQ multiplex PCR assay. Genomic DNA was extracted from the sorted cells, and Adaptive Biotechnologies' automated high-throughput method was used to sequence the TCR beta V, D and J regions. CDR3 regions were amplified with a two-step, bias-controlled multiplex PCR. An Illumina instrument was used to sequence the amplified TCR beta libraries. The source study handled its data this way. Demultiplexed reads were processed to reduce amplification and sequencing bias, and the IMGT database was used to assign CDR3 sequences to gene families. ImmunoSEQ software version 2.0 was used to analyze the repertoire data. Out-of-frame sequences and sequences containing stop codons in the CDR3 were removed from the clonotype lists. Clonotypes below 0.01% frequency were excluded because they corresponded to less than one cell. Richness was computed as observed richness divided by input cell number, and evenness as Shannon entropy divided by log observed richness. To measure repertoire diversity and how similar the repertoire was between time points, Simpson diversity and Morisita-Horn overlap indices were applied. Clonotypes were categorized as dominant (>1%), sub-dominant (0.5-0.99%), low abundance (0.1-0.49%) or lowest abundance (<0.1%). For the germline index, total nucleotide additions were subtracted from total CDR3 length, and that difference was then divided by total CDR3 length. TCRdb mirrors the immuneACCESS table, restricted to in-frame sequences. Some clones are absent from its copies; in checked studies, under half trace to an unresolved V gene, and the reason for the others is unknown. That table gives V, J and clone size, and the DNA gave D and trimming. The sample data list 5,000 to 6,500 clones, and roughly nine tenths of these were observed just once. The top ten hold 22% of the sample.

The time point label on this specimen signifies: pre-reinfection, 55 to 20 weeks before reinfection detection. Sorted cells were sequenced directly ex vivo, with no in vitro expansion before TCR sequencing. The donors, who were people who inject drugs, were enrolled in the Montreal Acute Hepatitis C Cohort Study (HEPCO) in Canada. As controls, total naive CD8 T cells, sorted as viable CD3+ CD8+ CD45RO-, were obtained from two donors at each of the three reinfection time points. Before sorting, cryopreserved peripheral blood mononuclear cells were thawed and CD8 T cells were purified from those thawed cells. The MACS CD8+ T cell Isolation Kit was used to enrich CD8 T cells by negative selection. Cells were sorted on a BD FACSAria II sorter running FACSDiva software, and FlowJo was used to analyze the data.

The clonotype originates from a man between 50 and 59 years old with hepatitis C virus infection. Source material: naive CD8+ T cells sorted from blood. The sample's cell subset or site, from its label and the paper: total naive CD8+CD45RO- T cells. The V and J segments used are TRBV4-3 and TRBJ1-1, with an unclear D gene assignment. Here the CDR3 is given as CASSQVEGNTEAFF. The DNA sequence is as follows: TGCGCCAGCAGCCAAGTTGAGGGGAACACTGAAGCTTTCTTT.